The source of this T cell receptor (beta chain) is a study of early T cells in non-severe SARS-CoV-2 infection. In the study overall: Sequenced bulk RNA came from whole blood that was unsorted, and chains were unpaired.

CDR1 is SGHAT and CDR2 is FQNNGV in the germline V gene. The CDR3 has 13 residues. Trimming left V 1 base short and J 9 bases short, with 7 bases between. MiXCR was run by TCRdb on the 5' RACE reads, yielding one entry per CDR3 protein. The sample consists of 65,000 to 95,000 distinct CDR3 sequences, about a sixth of them appearing once. The V and J genes are TRBV11-2 and TRBJ1-6; D is ambiguous. The source is an adult who was a healthcare worker with PCR-confirmed SARS-CoV-2 infection or an uninfected control (not recorded which). Source material: whole blood. As DNA, the CDR3 is TGTGCCAGCAGCTTAGCTCGGGGTTCACCCCTCCACTTT. Translating it yields CASSLARGSPLHF.